This T cell receptor (beta chain) was observed in a study of blood T cell repertoires in COVID-19. This CDR3 region has 18 residues. The V gene's germline CDR1 is SGDLS and CDR2 YYNGEE. V was pared by 0 bases and J by 0 bases, with 9 bases of the junction left unmatched. Method: immunoSEQ multiplex PCR; TCRdb's copy keeps in-frame clones and lacks some. The data contain around 180,000 clones, approximately 90% of them seen just once; the ten biggest clones take up 2.1%. Sequencing used peripheral blood. This TCR was sampled from a man between 65 and 80 years old with active or convalescent COVID-19. The chain combines TRBV9 with TRBJ2-4, with 7 bases aligning to TRBD1. Written as DNA, the CDR3 is TGTGCCAGCAGCGTAGTACCTACAGGGGCCATAGCCAAAAACATTCAGTACTTC. The encoded protein is CASSVVPTGAIAKNIQYF.